This T cell receptor (beta chain) was profiled in a study of molecular identifiers for immune sequencing clone quantification. Trimming removed 1 base at V and 0 bases at J, with 3 bases between. Germline CDR1 KGHDR, CDR2 SFDVKD. The CDR3 covers 13 residues. MiXCR was run by TCRdb on the PCR reads, yielding one entry per CDR3 protein. The table shows more than 300,000 distinct CDR3 sequences, with 20% to 25% occurring only once. This clonotype was detected ten times or more. This TCR derives from a human donor in good health. Some libraries in this study had Jurkat cell RNA spiked in. Input material: naive CD8+ T cells from blood, with Jurkat cell RNA spiked in. The subset is: FACS-sorted CD8+CD4-CCR7+CD45RA+ naive T cells. The rearrangement uses TRBV24-1 and TRBJ2-7; no clear D. The CDR3 here is CATSDFSSYEQYF. DNA for the CDR3: TGTGCCACCAGTGATTTCTCCTCCTACGAGCAGTACTTC.